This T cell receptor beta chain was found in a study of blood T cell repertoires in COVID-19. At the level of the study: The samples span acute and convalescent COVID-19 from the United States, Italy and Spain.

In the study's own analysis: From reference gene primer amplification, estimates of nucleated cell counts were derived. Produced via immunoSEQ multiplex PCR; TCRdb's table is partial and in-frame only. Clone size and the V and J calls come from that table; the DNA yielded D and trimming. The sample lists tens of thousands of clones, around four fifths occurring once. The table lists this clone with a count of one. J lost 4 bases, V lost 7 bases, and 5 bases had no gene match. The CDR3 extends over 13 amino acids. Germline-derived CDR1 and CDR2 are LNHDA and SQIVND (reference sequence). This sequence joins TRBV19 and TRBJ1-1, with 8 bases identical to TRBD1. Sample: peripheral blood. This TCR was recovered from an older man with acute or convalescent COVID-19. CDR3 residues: CASKTGGTTEAFF. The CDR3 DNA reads TGTGCCAGTAAAACAGGGGGGACCACTGAAGCTTTCTTT.